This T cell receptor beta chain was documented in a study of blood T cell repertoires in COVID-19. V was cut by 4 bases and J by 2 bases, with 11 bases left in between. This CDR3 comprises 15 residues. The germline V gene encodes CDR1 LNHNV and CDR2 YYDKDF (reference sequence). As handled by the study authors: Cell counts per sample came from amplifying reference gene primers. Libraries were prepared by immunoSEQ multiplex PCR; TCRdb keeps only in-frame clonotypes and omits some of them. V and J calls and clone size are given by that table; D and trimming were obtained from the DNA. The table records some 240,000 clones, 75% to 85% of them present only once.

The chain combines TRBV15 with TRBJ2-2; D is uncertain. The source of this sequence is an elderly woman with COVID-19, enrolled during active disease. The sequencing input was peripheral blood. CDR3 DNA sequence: TGTGCCACCAGCATCAGACTGGCTAACACCGGGGAGCTGTTTTTT. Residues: CATSIRLANTGELFF.